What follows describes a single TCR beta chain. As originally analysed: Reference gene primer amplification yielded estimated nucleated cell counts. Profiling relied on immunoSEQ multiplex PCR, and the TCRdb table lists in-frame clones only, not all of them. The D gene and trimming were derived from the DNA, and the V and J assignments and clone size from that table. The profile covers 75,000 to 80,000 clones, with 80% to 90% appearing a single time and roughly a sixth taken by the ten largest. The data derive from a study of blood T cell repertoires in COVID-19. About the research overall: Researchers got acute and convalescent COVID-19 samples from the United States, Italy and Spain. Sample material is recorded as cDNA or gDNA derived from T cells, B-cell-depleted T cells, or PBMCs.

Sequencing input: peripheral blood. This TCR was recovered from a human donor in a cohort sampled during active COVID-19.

The CDR3 loop reads CASSKGSGGKQETQYF. For the CDR3, the DNA is TGCGCCAGCAGCAAAGGAAGCGGGGGCAAACAAGAGACCCAGTACTTC. The chain uses TRBV5-1 and TRBJ2-5; 8 nucleotides match TRBD2. CDR1 and CDR2 (germline): SGHRS, YFSETQ. The CDR3 sequence is 16 residues long. After removal of 4 bases from V and 2 bases from J, the junction contained 10 bases not matched to a gene. Full variable domain (remainder filled in from reference TRBV5-1 and TRBJ2-5): KAGVTQTPRYLIKTRGQQVTLSCSPISGHRSVSWYQQTPGQGLQFLFEYFSETQRNKGNFPGRFSGRQFSNSRSEMNVSTLELGDSALYLCASSKGSGGKQETQYFGPGTRLLVL.